The 21 T cell receptor beta chains below come from one sample, sequenced in a study of T-cell memory formation after mild COVID-19. TCRdb itself ran the 5' RACE reads through MiXCR, one entry per CDR3 protein. The repertoire holds roughly 410,000 distinct CDR3 sequences, with 24% as singletons. The sample consisted of PBMCs or a T cell subset sorted from them (not recorded which). Every receptor here comes from an adult woman who had mild COVID-19 (a few samples of this study predate the infection). Cell type and time point are not known.

The chain couples TRBV24-1 to TRBJ2-5; 7 bases are a match to TRBD1. After removal of 7 bases from V and 1 base from J, the junction contained 5 bases not matched to a gene. Germline V CDR1 and CDR2: KGHDR, SFDVKD. The CDR3 has 14 residues. For the CDR3, the DNA is TGTGCCACCAGCCCGACAGGGAGCCAAGAGACCCAGTACTTC. This codes for CATSPTGSQETQYF.

This clonotype came up a few times. The chain joins TRBV20-1 to TRBJ2-7; 8 bases line up with TRBD1. The CDR3 totals 13 residues. Per germline, CDR1 DFQATT and CDR2 SNEGSKA (reference sequence). Germline trimming cut 6 bases from V and 3 bases from J; bases unmatched to any gene: 7. The CDR3 spells CSASGQALYEQYF. For the CDR3, the DNA is TGCAGTGCATCGGGACAGGCTCTCTACGAGCAGTACTTC.

This rearrangement joins TRBV29-1 to TRBJ2-5; 10 bases match TRBD1. The ends lost 6 bases at V and 2 bases at J; junction bases unmatched: 6. Germline V gene sequence: CDR1 SQVTM, CDR2 ANQGSEA. CDR3 length: 14 amino acids. CDR3 nucleotide sequence: TGCAGCGTCGCCCGGGACAGGGGACAAGAGACCCAGTACTTC. It translates to CSVARDRGQETQYF.

The chain is built from TRBV20-1 and TRBJ1-1; D gene unclear. V lost 0 bases to trimming and J lost 1 base, with 9 bases between them. This CDR3 region has 14 residues. CDR1 is DFQATT and CDR2 is SNEGSKA in the germline V gene (reference sequence). CDR3 sequence (DNA): TGCAGTGCTAGAGATTGGCAGAGGAACACTGAAGCTTTCTTT. Protein: CSARDWQRNTEAFF.

This clonotype showed up just a few times. The chain recombines TRBV7-2 with TRBJ2-1; D tentatively fits TRBD1 or TRBD2 (5 bases each). This CDR3 region has 13 residues. Germline V CDR1 and CDR2: SGHTA, FQGNSA. The V gene lost 8 bases and the J gene lost 3 bases, with 11 bases spanning the gap. The CDR3 DNA is TGTGCCAGCGGTTCAGGGAGCTACAATGAGCAGTTCTTC. Translation: CASGSGSYNEQFF.

Only a few counts were recorded for this clonotype. V usage is TRBV12-3 or TRBV12-4 and J usage is TRBJ2-3; D remains unclear. This CDR3 region has 15 residues. V was clipped by 6 bases and J by 3 bases, with 16 bases between them. The CDR3 spells CASSPVGEGTDTQYF. The CDR3 DNA sequence: TGTGCCAGCAGCCCCGTTGGGGAAGGTACAGATACGCAGTATTTT.

This clonotype was picked up a small number of times. V gene TRBV7-9 combines with J gene TRBJ2-3; tentative D call: TRBD2 (7 bases). V dropped 3 bases and J dropped 3 bases, with 22 bases sitting between them. Germline CDR1 is SEHNR and CDR2 is FQNEAQ (reference sequence). The CDR3 length is 18 residues. CDR3 nucleotide sequence: TGTGCCAGCAGCTTTTTGGGGGGGGGCCCAACCCTTACAGATACGCAGTATTTT. This gives the protein CASSFLGGGPTLTDTQYF.

The chain combines TRBV27 with TRBJ1-4, with D possibly being TRBD1 (5 bases). This CDR3 is 17 amino acids long. Per germline, CDR1 MNHEY and CDR2 SMNVEV (reference sequence). The V gene lost 0 bases and the J gene lost 7 bases, with 18 bases spanning the gap. In DNA, the CDR3 is TGTGCCAGCAGTTTATCCCTAGGACTCCGGGGACCTGAAAAACTGTTTTTT. This codes for CASSLSLGLRGPEKLFF.

This clonotype occurred a few times. This chain joins TRBV6-6 and TRBJ2-7, with TRBD2 identical over 9 bases. Germline lookup yields CDR1 MNHNY and CDR2 SVGAGI (reference sequence). After removal of 0 bases from V and 2 bases from J, the junction contained 5 bases not matched to a gene. The CDR3 is 16 residues long. The CDR3 bases are TGTGCCAGCAGTTACTCCGGGACTAGCTATACCTACGAGCAGTACTTC. It encodes CASSYSGTSYTYEQYF.

The chain has TRBV6-6 and TRBJ2-2; 8 bases match TRBD2. The germline V gene encodes CDR1 MNHNY and CDR2 SVGAGI (reference sequence). CDR3 size: 18 residues. CDR3 sequence: CAAERATGGRTYTGELFF. CDR3 in DNA: TGTGCGGCCGAGCGGGCAACTGGCGGGAGGACCTACACCGGGGAGCTGTTTTTT.

The chain links TRBV14 to TRBJ1-4; D is unclear. Germline V gene sequence: CDR1 SGHDN, CDR2 FVKESK. This CDR3 has 12 residues. V lost 4 bases and J lost 10, with 10 bases in between. The CDR3 sequence: CASSPIAGKLFF. The CDR3 nucleotides are TGTGCCAGCAGCCCCATAGCGGGAAAACTGTTTTTT. The full variable domain, in which reference TRBV14 and TRBJ1-4 provide the parts outside the CDR3, is EAGVTQFPSHSVIEKGQTVTLRCDPISGHDNLYWYRRVMGKEIKFLLHFVKESKQDESGMPNNRFLAERTGGTYSTLKVQPAELEDSGVYFCASSPIAGKLFFGSGTQLSVL.

This clonotype was recorded a few times. The chain links TRBV7-9 to TRBJ1-1; no definite D call. CDR1 and CDR2 from the germline V gene are SEHNR and FQNEAQ (reference sequence). This CDR3 spans 12 amino acids. Trimming left V 5 bases short and J 3 bases short, with 7 bases between. CDR3 in DNA: TGTGCCAGCAGCCTACCGGACACTGAAGCTTTCTTT. This encodes CASSLPDTEAFF.

This clonotype was seen more than once but under ten times. V and J are TRBV7-2 and TRBJ2-7, with 12 bases fitting TRBD2. V shed 5 bases, J shed 0 bases, and the junction held 2 bases outside the gene matches. The germline gives CDR1 SGHTA, CDR2 FQGNSA. The CDR3 runs 15 residues. The CDR3 spells CASSRTSGVSYEQYF. CDR3 DNA: TGTGCCAGCAGCAGGACTAGCGGGGTCTCCTACGAGCAGTACTTC.

Ten or more counts support this clonotype. V gene TRBV12-3 or TRBV12-4 combines with J gene TRBJ2-7; TRBD1 matches 10 bases. J lost 7 bases, V lost 5 bases, and 14 bases had no gene match. This CDR3 contains 16 residues. For the CDR3, the DNA is TGTGCCAGCAGTGCTCTTACCGGGACAGGGGCCCGGGAGCAGTACTTC. It encodes CASSALTGTGAREQYF.

The chain carries TRBV20-1 and TRBJ2-4; the match to TRBD2 covers 7 bases. Trimming removed 6 bases from V and 6 bases from J; junction bases left unmatched: 5. The CDR3 length is 12 residues. Germline loops: CDR1 DFQATT, CDR2 SNEGSKA (reference sequence). The CDR3 here is CSAETSANIQYF. CDR3 bases: TGCAGTGCGGAAACTAGCGCAAACATTCAGTACTTC.

The rearrangement links TRBV24-1 to TRBJ2-1, with 13 bases identical to TRBD2. The CDR3 runs to 19 residues. Per the germline V gene, CDR1 is KGHDR and CDR2 is SFDVKD. With V trimmed by 3 bases and J by 3 bases, 10 bases remained unmatched. CDR3 sequence: CATSDNAWTSGSIYNEQFF. The CDR3 DNA reads as TGTGCCACCAGTGATAATGCGTGGACTAGCGGGAGTATCTACAATGAGCAGTTCTTC.

This clonotype was seen many times. V and J are TRBV20-1 and TRBJ2-2, with 9 bases matching TRBD2. Losses at the gene ends were 1 base for V and 1 base for J; bases not matched to a gene: 10. Germline V gene data show CDR1 as DFQATT and CDR2 as SNEGSKA (reference sequence). This CDR3 spans 18 amino acids. CDR3 in amino acids: CSARVSGGRDWNTGELFF. CDR3 DNA: TGCAGTGCTAGAGTTAGCGGGGGCCGAGACTGGAACACCGGGGAGCTGTTTTTT.

The V call is TRBV5-1, the J call TRBJ1-1, with D perhaps TRBD1 (6 bases). Germline assignment: CDR1 SGHRS and CDR2 YFSETQ. CDR3 size: 14 residues. Trimming removed 5 bases from V and 0 bases from J, with 11 bases in between. The CDR3, as DNA: TGCGCCAGCAGAATAACAGGGTTGAACACTGAAGCTTTCTTT. Encoded protein: CASRITGLNTEAFF.

This rearrangement joins TRBV4-2 to TRBJ2-2; 9 positions agree with TRBD2. Germline V lookup: CDR1 LGHNA, CDR2 YNFKEQ. The CDR3 is 15 amino acids. The V segment lost 4 bases and the J segment 2 bases; nucleotides outside the gene matches: 2. Here the CDR3 DNA reads TGTGCCAGCAGCCTAGCGGGAGCCAACACCGGGGAGCTGTTTTTT. It yields the protein CASSLAGANTGELFF.

This rearrangement joins TRBV20-1 to TRBJ1-1; no firm D call. V lost 1 base, J lost 7 bases, and 10 bases lay in between. The germline gives CDR1 DFQATT, CDR2 SNEGSKA (reference sequence). The CDR3 covers 12 residues. CDR3: CSARGSSLEAFF. The CDR3 DNA is TGCAGTGCTAGAGGCTCCAGCCTTGAAGCTTTCTTT.

This clonotype was counted a few times. This chain's CDR3 is CASSLDGTGLYGYTF. The CDR3 DNA reads as TGTGCCAGCAGCTTAGACGGGACAGGGCTCTATGGCTACACCTTC. V is TRBV7-9 and J is TRBJ1-2, with TRBD1 identical over 9 bases. Germline V gives CDR1 SEHNR, CDR2 FQNEAQ (reference sequence). CDR3 length: 15 amino acids. J gave up 4 bases and V 1 base, and 4 bases lay outside the gene matches. The full variable domain, its missing parts supplied by reference TRBV7-9 and TRBJ1-2, is DTGVSQNPRHKITKRGQNVTFRCDPISEHNRLYWYRQTLGQGPEFLTYFQNEAQLEKSRLLSDRFSAERPKGSFSTLEIQRTEQGDSAMYLCASSLDGTGLYGYTFGSGTRLTVV.